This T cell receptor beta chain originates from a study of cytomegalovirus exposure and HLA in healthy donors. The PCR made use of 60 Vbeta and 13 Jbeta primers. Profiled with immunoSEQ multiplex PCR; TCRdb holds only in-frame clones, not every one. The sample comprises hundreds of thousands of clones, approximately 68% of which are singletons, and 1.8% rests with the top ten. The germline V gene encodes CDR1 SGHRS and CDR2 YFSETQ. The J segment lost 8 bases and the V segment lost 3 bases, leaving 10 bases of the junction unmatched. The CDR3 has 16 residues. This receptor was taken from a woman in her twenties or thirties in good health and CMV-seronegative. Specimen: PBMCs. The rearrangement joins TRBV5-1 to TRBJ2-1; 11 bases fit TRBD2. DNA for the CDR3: TGCGCCAGCAGCTACGGACTAGCGGGTGCGAGCGATGAGCAGTTCTTC. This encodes CASSYGLAGASDEQFF. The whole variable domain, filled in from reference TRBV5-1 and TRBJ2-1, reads KAGVTQTPRYLIKTRGQQVTLSCSPISGHRSVSWYQQTPGQGLQFLFEYFSETQRNKGNFPGRFSGRQFSNSRSEMNVSTLELGDSALYLCASSYGLAGASDEQFFGPGTRLTVL.